This TCR beta chain derives from a study of cytomegalovirus exposure and HLA in healthy donors. The donors were members of the approximately 120-subject validation cohort (separate from the roughly 680-subject first cohort). Study-wide results and caveats: In vitro experiments confirmed that three CMV-associated chains were specific for CMV antigens. The study found most TCR sequences rare, yet found some public TCRs in many donors.

Points on this clone: Its antigen is unidentified.

TCRdb keeps only in-frame clones here, not all; method: immunoSEQ multiplex PCR. The sample has some 150,000 clones, around 88% seen once. The V end was cut by 0 bases, the J end by 1 base, with 19 bases between. The CDR3 length is 18 residues. This TCR derives from a woman aged 18-29 years in good health and CMV-seropositive. Sequenced input: PBMCs. This chain uses TRBV5-3 with TRBJ1-1; possibly TRBD1 for D (6 bases). TRBV5-3 is sorted into the ORF group, with uncertain function. The CDR3 nucleotides are TGTGCCAGAAGCTTGGCCGGGTATGGGGGCGAGGAGAACACTGAAGCTTTCTTT. Residues: CARSLAGYGGEENTEAFF.